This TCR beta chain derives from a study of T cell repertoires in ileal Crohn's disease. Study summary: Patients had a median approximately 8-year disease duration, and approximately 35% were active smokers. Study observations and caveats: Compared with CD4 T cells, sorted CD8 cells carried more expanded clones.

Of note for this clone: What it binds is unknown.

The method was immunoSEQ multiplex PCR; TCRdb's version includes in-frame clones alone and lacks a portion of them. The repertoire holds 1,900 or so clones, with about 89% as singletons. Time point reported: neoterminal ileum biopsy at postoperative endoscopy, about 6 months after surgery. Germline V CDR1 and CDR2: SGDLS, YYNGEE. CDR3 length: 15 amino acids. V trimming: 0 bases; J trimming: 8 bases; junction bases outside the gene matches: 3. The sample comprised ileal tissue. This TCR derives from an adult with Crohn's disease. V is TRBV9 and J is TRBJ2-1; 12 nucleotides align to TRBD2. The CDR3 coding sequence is TGTGCCAGCAGCGTAGGACTAGCGGGAGTCGATGAGCAGTTCTTC. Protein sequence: CASSVGLAGVDEQFF.